The rows below give T cell receptor beta chains drawn from one sample of a study of T cells in Graves' hyperthyroidism and ophthalmopathy. Each CDR3 protein gets one entry after TCRdb re-called the multiplex PCR reads with MiXCR. Of 400,000 to 550,000 distinct CDR3 sequences in the sample, approximately 25% are singletons; the top ten hold roughly 12%. The sequenced material came from blood. The origin of the receptors is a woman younger than 45 with Graves' ophthalmopathy. The CDR3 runs from the conserved cysteine through the conserved F or W. A D gene is named only where the DNA matches it firmly. Clone size is stated in some rows and not others, as once, few, many or a class when expanded.

cdr3_aa: CASSFPGQGIYEQYF; cdr3_nt: TGTGCCAGCAGTTTTCCGGGACAGGGGATATACGAGCAGTACTTC; d_call: TRBD1; v_call: TRBV12-3/TRBV12-4; j_call: TRBJ2-7; clone_size: -
cdr3_aa: CASSTKQGSYEQYF; cdr3_nt: TGTGCCAGTAGTACCAAACAGGGATCCTACGAGCAGTACTTC; d_call: -; v_call: TRBV19; j_call: TRBJ2-7; clone_size: many
cdr3_aa: CASSRMGQGNQPQHF; cdr3_nt: TGCGCCAGCAGCCGCATGGGACAGGGTAATCAGCCCCAGCATTTT; d_call: TRBD1; v_call: TRBV4-1; j_call: TRBJ1-5; clone_size: -
cdr3_aa: CASSPTGEGIQYF; cdr3_nt: TGTGCCAGCAGTCCGACAGGGGAGGGCATTCAGTACTTC; d_call: -; v_call: TRBV12-3/TRBV12-4; j_call: TRBJ2-4; clone_size: many
cdr3_aa: CASMTSGGNTGELFF; cdr3_nt: TGTGCCAGCATGACTAGCGGGGGTAACACCGGGGAGCTGTTTTTT; d_call: TRBD2; v_call: TRBV2; j_call: TRBJ2-2; clone_size: -
cdr3_aa: CASSPIAGTGPTYGYTF; cdr3_nt: TGTGCCAGCAGTCCCATCGCCGGGACAGGGCCTACCTATGGCTACACCTTC; d_call: TRBD1; v_call: TRBV11-1; j_call: TRBJ1-2; clone_size: -
cdr3_aa: CASSLNRDTYSGNTIYF; cdr3_nt: TGTGCCAGCAGCCTTAACCGGGACACCTACTCTGGAAACACCATATATTTT; d_call: -; v_call: TRBV6-2/TRBV6-3; j_call: TRBJ1-3; clone_size: -
cdr3_aa: CASSLGYQETQYF; cdr3_nt: TGTGCCAGCAGTTTAGGTTACCAAGAGACCCAGTACTTC; d_call: -; v_call: TRBV12-3/TRBV12-4; j_call: TRBJ2-5; clone_size: many
cdr3_aa: CASSQTGRSNYGYTF; cdr3_nt: TGTGCCAGCAGTCAAACAGGTCGATCTAACTATGGCTACACCTTC; d_call: -; v_call: TRBV6-1; j_call: TRBJ1-2; clone_size: many
cdr3_aa: CASSLAASEETQYF; cdr3_nt: TGCGCCAGCAGCTTGGCCGCTAGCGAGGAGACCCAGTACTTC; d_call: -; v_call: TRBV5-1; j_call: TRBJ2-5; clone_size: -
cdr3_aa: CASSSVTGGAGGYTF; cdr3_nt: TGTGCCAGCAGCTCCGTGACAGGGGGCGCGGGGGGCTACACCTTC; d_call: TRBD1; v_call: TRBV11-2; j_call: TRBJ1-2; clone_size: -
cdr3_aa: CASSTQGAPGNTIYF; cdr3_nt: TGTGCCAGCAGTACCCAGGGGGCGCCGGGAAACACCATATATTTT; d_call: TRBD1; v_call: TRBV12-3/TRBV12-4; j_call: TRBJ1-3; clone_size: few
cdr3_aa: CASSLGAGGASFIVGTEAFF; cdr3_nt: TGTGCCAGCAGCTTAGGAGCTGGGGGCGCAAGTTTCATAGTGGGGACTGAAGCTTTCTTT; d_call: -; v_call: TRBV7-6; j_call: TRBJ1-1; clone_size: many
cdr3_aa: CASSQEWRGETQYF; cdr3_nt: TGCGCCAGCAGCCAAGAGTGGCGGGGAGAGACCCAGTACTTC; d_call: -; v_call: TRBV4-1; j_call: TRBJ2-5; clone_size: -
cdr3_aa: CSARDIYEQYF; cdr3_nt: TGCAGTGCTAGAGATATCTACGAGCAGTACTTC; d_call: -; v_call: TRBV20-1; j_call: TRBJ2-7; clone_size: many
cdr3_aa: CASSWDYSDAGELFF; cdr3_nt: TGTGCCAGCAGCTGGGACTACAGTGACGCCGGGGAGCTGTTTTTT; d_call: TRBD2; v_call: TRBV25-1; j_call: TRBJ2-2; clone_size: many
cdr3_aa: CASSQGSRGSELAKNIQYF; cdr3_nt: TGCGCCAGCAGCCAAGGGTCGCGGGGGAGTGAACTAGCCAAAAACATTCAGTACTTC; d_call: TRBD2; v_call: TRBV4-1; j_call: TRBJ2-4; clone_size: many
cdr3_aa: CASSLEDLETQYF; cdr3_nt: TGTGCCAGCAGCTTAGAGGATTTAGAGACCCAGTACTTC; d_call: -; v_call: TRBV7-2; j_call: TRBJ2-5; clone_size: many
cdr3_aa: CASSLEGGTEACF; cdr3_nt: TGCGCCAGCAGCTTGGAAGGGGGCACTGAAGCTTGCTTT; d_call: TRBD1; v_call: TRBV5-1; j_call: TRBJ1-1; clone_size: -
cdr3_aa: CASSRGHSREPQHF; cdr3_nt: TGTGCCAGCAGCCGCGGACATTCGAGGGAGCCCCAGCATTTT; d_call: -; v_call: TRBV7-2; j_call: TRBJ1-5; clone_size: -
cdr3_aa: CASSFGQGVGNTEAFF; cdr3_nt: TGTGCCAGCAGCTTTGGACAGGGGGTAGGCAACACTGAAGCTTTCTTT; d_call: TRBD1; v_call: TRBV11-1; j_call: TRBJ1-1; clone_size: -
cdr3_aa: CASSLGAGPAIYEQYF; cdr3_nt: TGTGCCAGCAGCTTGGGGGCGGGACCCGCCATCTACGAGCAGTACTTC; d_call: -; v_call: TRBV7-2; j_call: TRBJ2-7; clone_size: many
cdr3_aa: CASSPWQGAITEAFF; cdr3_nt: TGTGCCAGCAGTCCCTGGCAGGGGGCGATAACTGAAGCTTTCTTT; d_call: TRBD1; v_call: TRBV12-3/TRBV12-4; j_call: TRBJ1-1; clone_size: many
cdr3_aa: CASSPDGFNQPQHF; cdr3_nt: TGTGCCAGCAGCCCCGACGGGTTCAATCAGCCCCAGCATTTT; d_call: -; v_call: TRBV9; j_call: TRBJ1-5; clone_size: -
cdr3_aa: CASSFQTVNTGELFF; cdr3_nt: TGTGCCAGCAGTTTTCAGACAGTGAACACCGGGGAGCTGTTTTTT; d_call: -; v_call: TRBV12-3/TRBV12-4; j_call: TRBJ2-2; clone_size: many
cdr3_aa: CAISESTGDQETQYF; cdr3_nt: TGTGCCATCAGTGAATCGACAGGGGATCAAGAGACCCAGTACTTC; d_call: TRBD1; v_call: TRBV10-3; j_call: TRBJ2-5; clone_size: many
cdr3_aa: CASSSFLDRGRRNTGELFF; cdr3_nt: TGTGCCAGCAGCAGCTTCCTAGACAGGGGGCGAAGGAACACCGGGGAGCTGTTTTTT; d_call: TRBD1; v_call: TRBV11-2; j_call: TRBJ2-2; clone_size: -
cdr3_aa: CASSLSPTQGGSNQPQHF; cdr3_nt: TGTGCCAGCAGTTTATCCCCAACACAGGGTGGGAGCAATCAGCCCCAGCATTTT; d_call: -; v_call: TRBV27; j_call: TRBJ1-5; clone_size: many
cdr3_aa: CASSLTGKNTEAFF; cdr3_nt: TGTGCCAGCAGCTTAACCGGGAAGAACACTGAAGCTTTCTTT; d_call: -; v_call: TRBV7-9; j_call: TRBJ1-1; clone_size: -
cdr3_aa: CASSFVGTGREAFF; cdr3_nt: TGTGCCAGCAGTTTCGTCGGGACAGGCCGTGAAGCTTTCTTT; d_call: TRBD1; v_call: TRBV12-3/TRBV12-4; j_call: TRBJ1-1; clone_size: many
cdr3_aa: CASSLIGSQDRRGGQYF; cdr3_nt: TGTGCCAGCAGCTTAATCGGCTCCCAGGATCGCCGAGGGGGGCAGTACTTC; d_call: -; v_call: TRBV11-2; j_call: TRBJ2-7; clone_size: many
cdr3_aa: CASSYSAGARWETQYF; cdr3_nt: TGTGCCAGCAGTTACTCGGCGGGGGCGCGATGGGAGACCCAGTACTTC; d_call: -; v_call: TRBV6-2/TRBV6-3; j_call: TRBJ2-5; clone_size: -
cdr3_aa: CSVKEGPEQYF; cdr3_nt: TGCAGCGTGAAAGAGGGCCCCGAGCAGTACTTC; d_call: -; v_call: TRBV29-1; j_call: TRBJ2-7; clone_size: -
cdr3_aa: CASSQWRTNYGYTF; cdr3_nt: TGTGCCAGCAGCCAATGGCGGACTAACTATGGCTACACCTTC; d_call: -; v_call: TRBV3-1; j_call: TRBJ1-2; clone_size: many
cdr3_aa: CATKTGLTGGYTIYF; cdr3_nt: TGTGCCACAAAGACAGGGCTCACCGGGGGATACACCATATATTTT; d_call: TRBD1; v_call: TRBV10-3; j_call: TRBJ1-3; clone_size: -
cdr3_aa: CASATHEQYF; cdr3_nt: TGTGCCAGCGCTACCCACGAGCAGTACTTC; d_call: -; v_call: TRBV6-1; j_call: TRBJ2-7; clone_size: many
cdr3_aa: CASRDRGSNYGYTF; cdr3_nt: TGTGCCAGCAGGGACAGGGGCTCTAACTATGGCTACACCTTC; d_call: TRBD1; v_call: TRBV27; j_call: TRBJ1-2; clone_size: -
cdr3_aa: CASSEGQGGIVTQHF; cdr3_nt: TGTGCCAGCAGTGAGGGACAGGGGGGAATTGTGACCCAGCATTTT; d_call: TRBD1; v_call: TRBV6-1; j_call: TRBJ1-5; clone_size: -
cdr3_aa: CASSNDLGNQPQHF; cdr3_nt: TGTGCCAGTAGTAACGACCTTGGCAATCAGCCCCAGCATTTT; d_call: -; v_call: TRBV19; j_call: TRBJ1-5; clone_size: many
cdr3_aa: CASSVSQGSQPQHF; cdr3_nt: TGTGCCAGCAGTGTCTCACAGGGGAGTCAGCCCCAGCATTTT; d_call: TRBD1; v_call: TRBV6-2/TRBV6-3; j_call: TRBJ1-5; clone_size: once
cdr3_aa: CAWHGPNTGELFF; cdr3_nt: TGTGCCTGGCATGGGCCGAACACCGGGGAGCTGTTTTTT; d_call: -; v_call: TRBV30; j_call: TRBJ2-2; clone_size: many
cdr3_aa: CASSYSPGTIYGYTF; cdr3_nt: TGTGCCAGCAGTTACTCCCCCGGGACAATCTATGGCTACACCTTC; d_call: -; v_call: TRBV6-5; j_call: TRBJ1-2; clone_size: -
cdr3_aa: CAISESTGDRGATGELFF; cdr3_nt: TGTGCCATCAGTGAGTCGACCGGGGACAGGGGCGCCACCGGGGAGCTGTTTTTT; d_call: TRBD1; v_call: TRBV10-3; j_call: TRBJ2-2; clone_size: many